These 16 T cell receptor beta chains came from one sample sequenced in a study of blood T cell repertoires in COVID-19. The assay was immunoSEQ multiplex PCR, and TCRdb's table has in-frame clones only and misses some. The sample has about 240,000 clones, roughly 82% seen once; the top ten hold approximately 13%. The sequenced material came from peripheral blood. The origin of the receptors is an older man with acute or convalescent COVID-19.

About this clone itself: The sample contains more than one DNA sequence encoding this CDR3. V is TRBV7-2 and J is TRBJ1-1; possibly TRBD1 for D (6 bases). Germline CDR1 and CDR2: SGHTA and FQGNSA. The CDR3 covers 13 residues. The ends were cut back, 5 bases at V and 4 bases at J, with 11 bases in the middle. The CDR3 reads CASSAQGRTEAFF. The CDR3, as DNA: TGTGCCAGCAGCGCACAGGGACGCACTGAAGCTTTCTTT.

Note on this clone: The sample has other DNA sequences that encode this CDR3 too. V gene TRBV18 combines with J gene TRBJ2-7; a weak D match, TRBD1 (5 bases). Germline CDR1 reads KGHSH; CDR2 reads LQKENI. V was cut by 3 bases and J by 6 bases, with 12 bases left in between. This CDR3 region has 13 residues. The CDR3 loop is CASSPRQGGEQYF. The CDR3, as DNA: TGTGCCAGCTCACCTCGGCAGGGCGGCGAGCAGTACTTC.

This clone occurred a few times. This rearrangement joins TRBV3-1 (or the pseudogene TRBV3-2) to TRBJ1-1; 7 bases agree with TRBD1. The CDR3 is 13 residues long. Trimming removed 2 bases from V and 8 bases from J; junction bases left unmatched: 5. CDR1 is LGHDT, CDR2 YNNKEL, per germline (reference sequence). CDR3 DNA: TGTGCCAGCAGCCAAACAGGGGCCCACGAAGCTTTCTTT. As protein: CASSQTGAHEAFF.

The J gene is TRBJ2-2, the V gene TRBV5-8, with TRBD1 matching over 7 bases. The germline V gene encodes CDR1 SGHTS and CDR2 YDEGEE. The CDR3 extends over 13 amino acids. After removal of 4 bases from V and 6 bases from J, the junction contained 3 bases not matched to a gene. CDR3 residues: CASSPRGPGELFF. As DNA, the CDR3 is TGTGCCAGCAGCCCAAGGGGGCCCGGGGAGCTGTTTTTT.

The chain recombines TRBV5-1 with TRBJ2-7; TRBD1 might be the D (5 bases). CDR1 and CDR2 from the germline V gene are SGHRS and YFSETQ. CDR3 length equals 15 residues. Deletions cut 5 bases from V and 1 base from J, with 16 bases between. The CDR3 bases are TGCGCCAGCAGTGTAGAATCCAGGGAATCCTACGAGCAGTACTTC. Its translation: CASSVESRESYEQYF.

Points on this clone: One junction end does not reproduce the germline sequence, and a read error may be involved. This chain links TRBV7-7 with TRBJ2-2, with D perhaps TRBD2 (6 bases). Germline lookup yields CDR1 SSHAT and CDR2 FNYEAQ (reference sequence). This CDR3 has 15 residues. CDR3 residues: CASTPGGSNTGELFF. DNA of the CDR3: TGTGCTAGCACCCCCGGGGGATCGAACACCGGGGAGCTGTTTTTT.

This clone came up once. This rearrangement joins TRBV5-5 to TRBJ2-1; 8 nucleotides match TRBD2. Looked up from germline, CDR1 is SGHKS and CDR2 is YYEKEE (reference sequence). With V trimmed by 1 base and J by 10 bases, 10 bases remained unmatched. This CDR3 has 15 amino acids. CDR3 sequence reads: CASSLLGGGPQEQFF. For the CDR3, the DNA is TGTGCCAGCAGCTTGCTAGGCGGGGGGCCCCAAGAGCAGTTCTTC.

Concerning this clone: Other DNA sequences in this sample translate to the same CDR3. The CDR3 sequence: CASSLPTGATEAFF. The CDR3 DNA sequence: TGTGCCAGCAGCTTACCTACAGGGGCCACTGAAGCTTTCTTT. J is TRBJ1-1 and V is TRBV7-2; the match to TRBD1 covers 7 bases. The germline V gene encodes CDR1 SGHTA and CDR2 FQGNSA. Unmatched junction bases numbered 4, after V lost 2 bases and J lost 4 bases. The CDR3 has 14 residues. The full variable domain, with the rest looked up from reference TRBV7-2 and TRBJ1-1, is GAGVSQSPSNKVTEKGKDVELRCDPISGHTALYWYRQSLGQGLEFLIYFQGNSAPDKSGLPSDRFSAERTGGSVSTLTIQRTQQEDSAVYLCASSLPTGATEAFFGQGTRLTVV.

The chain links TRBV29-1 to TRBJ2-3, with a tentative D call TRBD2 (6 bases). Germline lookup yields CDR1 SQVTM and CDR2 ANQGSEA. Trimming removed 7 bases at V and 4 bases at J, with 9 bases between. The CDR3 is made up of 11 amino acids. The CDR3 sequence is CSGRDADTQYF. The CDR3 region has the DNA TGCAGCGGGAGGGACGCAGATACGCAGTATTTT.

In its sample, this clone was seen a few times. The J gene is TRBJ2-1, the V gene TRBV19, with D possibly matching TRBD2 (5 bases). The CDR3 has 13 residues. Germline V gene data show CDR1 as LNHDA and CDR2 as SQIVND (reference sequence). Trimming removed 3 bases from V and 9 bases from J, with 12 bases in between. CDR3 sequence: CASSIEGRGEQFF. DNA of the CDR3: TGTGCCAGTAGTATTGAGGGCCGGGGTGAGCAGTTCTTC.

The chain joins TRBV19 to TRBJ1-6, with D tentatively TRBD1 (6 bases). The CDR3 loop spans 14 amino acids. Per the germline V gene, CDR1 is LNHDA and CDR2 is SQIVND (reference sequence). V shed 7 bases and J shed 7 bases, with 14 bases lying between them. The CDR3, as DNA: TGTGCCAGTACCCGGACAGACGGGAATTCACCCCTCCACTTT. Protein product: CASTRTDGNSPLHF.

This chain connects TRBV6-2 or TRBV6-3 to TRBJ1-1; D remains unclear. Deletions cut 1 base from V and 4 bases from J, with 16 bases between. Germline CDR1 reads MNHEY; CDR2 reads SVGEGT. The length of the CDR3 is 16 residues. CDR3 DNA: TGTGCCAGCAGTTACTTGGGGATCGGGATTCGCACTGAAGCTTTCTTT. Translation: CASSYLGIGIRTEAFF.

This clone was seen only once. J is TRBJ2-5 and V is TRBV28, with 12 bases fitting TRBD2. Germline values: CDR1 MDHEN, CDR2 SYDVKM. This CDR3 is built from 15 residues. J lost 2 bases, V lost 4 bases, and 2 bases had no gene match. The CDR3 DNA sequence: TGTGCCAGCAGTTCACTAGCGGGGGGTCAAGAGACCCAGTACTTC. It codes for CASSSLAGGQETQYF.

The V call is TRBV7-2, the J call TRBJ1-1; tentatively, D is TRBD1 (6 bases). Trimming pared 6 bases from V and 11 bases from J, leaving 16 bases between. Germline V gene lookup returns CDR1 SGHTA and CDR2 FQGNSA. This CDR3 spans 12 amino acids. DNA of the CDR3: TGTGCCAGCAGTAACTACAGGGTTGAGGCTTTCTTT. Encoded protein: CASSNYRVEAFF.

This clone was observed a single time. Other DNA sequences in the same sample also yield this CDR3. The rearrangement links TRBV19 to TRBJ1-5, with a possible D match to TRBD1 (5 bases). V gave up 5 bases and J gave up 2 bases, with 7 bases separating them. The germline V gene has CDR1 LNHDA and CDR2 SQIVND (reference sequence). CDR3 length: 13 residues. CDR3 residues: CASSGRGNQPQHF. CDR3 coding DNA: TGTGCCAGTAGTGGCAGGGGCAATCAGCCCCAGCATTTT. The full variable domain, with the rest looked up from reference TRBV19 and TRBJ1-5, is DGGITQSPKYLFRKEGQNVTLSCEQNLNHDAMYWYRQDPGQGLRLIYYSQIVNDFQKGDIAEGYSVSREKKESFPLTVTSAQKNPTAFYLCASSGRGNQPQHFGDGTRLSIL.

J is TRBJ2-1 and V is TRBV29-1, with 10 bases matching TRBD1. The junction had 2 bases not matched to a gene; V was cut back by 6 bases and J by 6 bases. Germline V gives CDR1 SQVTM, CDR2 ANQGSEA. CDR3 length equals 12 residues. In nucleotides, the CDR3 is TGCAGCGTGGGACAGGGGCCCAATGAGCAGTTCTTC. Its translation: CSVGQGPNEQFF.